The rows below give T cell receptor beta chains drawn from one sample of a study of blood T cells in healthy people across ages. From the 5' RACE reads, TCRdb called clonotypes with MiXCR, one entry per CDR3 protein. Of 650,000 to 950,000 distinct CDR3 sequences in the sample, under 45% were seen once. The specimen was blood. The source of these receptors is a man aged 55 to 70 in good health. The CDR3 runs from the conserved cysteine through the conserved F or W. A D gene is named only where the DNA matches it firmly. Not all rows give a size; the values are once, few, many and, for expanded clones, a class.

abundance: few
v_gene: TRBV5-1
d_gene: .
j_gene: TRBJ2-3
CDR3aa: CASSIMPTGSGTDTQYF
CDR3nt: TGCGCCAGCAGCATTATGCCTACAGGGTCAGGCACAGATACGCAGTATTTT

abundance: once
v_gene: TRBV21-1
d_gene: .
j_gene: TRBJ1-2
CDR3aa: CASSKWGLDRGDYGYTF
CDR3nt: TGTGCCAGCAGCAAATGGGGCCTGGACAGGGGGGACTATGGCTACACCTTC

abundance: .
v_gene: TRBV12-3/TRBV12-4
d_gene: .
j_gene: TRBJ1-1
CDR3aa: CASTQAGAGANTEAFF
CDR3nt: TGTGCCAGCACTCAGGCCGGGGCGGGGGCGAACACTGAAGCTTTCTTT

abundance: .
v_gene: TRBV20-1
d_gene: .
j_gene: TRBJ2-4
CDR3aa: CSASGQGLAKNIQYF
CDR3nt: TGCAGTGCTAGTGGCCAGGGTTTAGCCAAAAACATTCAGTACTTC

abundance: .
v_gene: TRBV20-1
d_gene: TRBD2
j_gene: TRBJ2-7
CDR3aa: CSTRDLSGGYEQYF
CDR3nt: TGCAGTACTAGAGATCTGAGCGGGGGCTACGAGCAGTACTTC

abundance: .
v_gene: TRBV20-1
d_gene: .
j_gene: TRBJ1-1
CDR3aa: CSAREEGVSTEAFF
CDR3nt: TGCAGTGCTAGAGAGGAGGGCGTTAGCACTGAAGCTTTCTTT

abundance: many
v_gene: TRBV11-2
d_gene: TRBD2
j_gene: TRBJ2-3
CDR3aa: CASSQTSGAADTQYF
CDR3nt: TGTGCCAGCAGCCAGACTAGCGGGGCGGCAGATACGCAGTATTTT

abundance: few
v_gene: TRBV29-1
d_gene: .
j_gene: TRBJ1-1
CDR3aa: CSVWREEAFF
CDR3nt: TGCAGCGTTTGGCGGGAAGAAGCTTTCTTT

abundance: .
v_gene: TRBV9
d_gene: .
j_gene: TRBJ2-5
CDR3aa: CASSVGGSRETQYF
CDR3nt: TGTGCCAGCAGCGTTGGGGGGTCCCGAGAGACCCAGTACTTC

abundance: .
v_gene: TRBV24-1
d_gene: .
j_gene: TRBJ2-2
CDR3aa: CATSDLGASPTTGELFF
CDR3nt: TGTGCCACCAGTGATTTGGGGGCTTCTCCGACCACCGGGGAGCTGTTTTTT

abundance: few
v_gene: TRBV11-2
d_gene: .
j_gene: TRBJ1-6
CDR3aa: CASSLDPGSPLHF
CDR3nt: TGTGCCAGCAGCTTAGATCCGGGCTCACCCCTCCACTTT

abundance: .
v_gene: TRBV7-6
d_gene: TRBD2
j_gene: TRBJ2-7
CDR3aa: CASSTTGTSGHNEQYF
CDR3nt: TGTGCCAGCAGCACAACCGGGACTAGCGGACATAACGAGCAGTACTTC

abundance: .
v_gene: TRBV7-2
d_gene: TRBD2
j_gene: TRBJ2-3
CDR3aa: CASSPRRGATDTQYF
CDR3nt: TGTGCCAGCAGCCCACGGCGGGGGGCTACAGATACGCAGTATTTT

abundance: few
v_gene: TRBV11-2
d_gene: .
j_gene: TRBJ2-5
CDR3aa: CASSLVGGGLQETQYF
CDR3nt: TGTGCCAGCAGCTTAGTTGGGGGGGGGCTTCAAGAGACCCAGTACTTC

abundance: .
v_gene: TRBV12-3/TRBV12-4
d_gene: .
j_gene: TRBJ1-3
CDR3aa: CASSGLSLSSGNTIYF
CDR3nt: TGTGCCAGCAGTGGACTAAGTTTGAGCTCTGGAAACACCATATATTTT

abundance: .
v_gene: TRBV4-1
d_gene: .
j_gene: TRBJ1-4
CDR3aa: CASSQDMSAGRATNEKLFF
CDR3nt: TGCGCCAGCAGCCAAGATATGTCGGCTGGGAGAGCAACTAATGAAAAACTGTTTTTT

abundance: .
v_gene: TRBV30
d_gene: .
j_gene: TRBJ1-1
CDR3aa: CAWSEALHTEAFF
CDR3nt: TGTGCCTGGAGTGAAGCCCTCCACACTGAAGCTTTCTTT

abundance: .
v_gene: TRBV3-1
d_gene: .
j_gene: TRBJ1-2
CDR3aa: CASSHSGLDGYTF
CDR3nt: TGTGCCAGCAGCCATTCAGGGCTGGACGGCTACACCTTC

abundance: .
v_gene: TRBV10-3
d_gene: TRBD1
j_gene: TRBJ1-6
CDR3aa: CAISGDRANSPLHF
CDR3nt: TGTGCCATCAGTGGCGACAGGGCTAATTCACCCCTCCACTTT

abundance: .
v_gene: TRBV29-1
d_gene: TRBD1
j_gene: TRBJ2-3
CDR3aa: CSVPRGPRDTQYF
CDR3nt: TGCAGCGTCCCCAGGGGGCCCAGGGATACGCAGTATTTT

abundance: .
v_gene: TRBV2
d_gene: .
j_gene: TRBJ2-5
CDR3aa: CASSDTEETQYF
CDR3nt: TGTGCCAGCAGTGATACAGAAGAGACCCAGTACTTC

abundance: .
v_gene: TRBV4-3
d_gene: .
j_gene: TRBJ2-2
CDR3aa: CASSQDHEEYTGELFF
CDR3nt: TGCGCCAGCAGCCAAGATCATGAGGAGTACACCGGGGAGCTGTTTTTT

abundance: .
v_gene: TRBV6-1
d_gene: .
j_gene: TRBJ2-1
CDR3aa: CASIPRPSNEQFF
CDR3nt: TGTGCCAGCATTCCAAGGCCCAGCAATGAGCAGTTCTTC

abundance: .
v_gene: TRBV7-9
d_gene: TRBD1
j_gene: TRBJ1-2
CDR3aa: CASSFMDRLYGYTF
CDR3nt: TGTGCCAGCAGCTTTATGGACAGGCTCTATGGCTACACCTTC

abundance: .
v_gene: TRBV7-3
d_gene: .
j_gene: TRBJ2-3
CDR3aa: CASSLSVGADTQYF
CDR3nt: TGTGCCAGCAGCTTAAGTGTGGGGGCCGATACGCAGTATTTT

abundance: once
v_gene: TRBV24-1
d_gene: .
j_gene: TRBJ2-2
CDR3aa: CATSDLGTAGTANTGELFF
CDR3nt: TGTGCCACCAGTGACCTCGGGACAGCCGGGACTGCGAACACCGGGGAGCTGTTTTTT

abundance: .
v_gene: TRBV6-6
d_gene: .
j_gene: TRBJ2-2
CDR3aa: CASRWTVNTGELFF
CDR3nt: TGTGCCAGCCGTTGGACGGTTAACACCGGGGAGCTGTTTTTT

abundance: .
v_gene: TRBV18
d_gene: TRBD1
j_gene: TRBJ2-7
CDR3aa: CASSPGTGAIYEQYF
CDR3nt: TGTGCCAGCTCACCGGGGACAGGGGCGATCTACGAGCAGTACTTC

abundance: few
v_gene: TRBV20-1
d_gene: TRBD1
j_gene: TRBJ1-6
CDR3aa: CSAAGQGNSPLHF
CDR3nt: TGCAGTGCGGCGGGACAGGGTAATTCACCCCTCCACTTT

abundance: many
v_gene: TRBV7-8
d_gene: .
j_gene: TRBJ2-7
CDR3aa: CASSVTGSYEQYF
CDR3nt: TGTGCCAGCAGCGTGACAGGTTCCTACGAGCAGTACTTC

abundance: .
v_gene: TRBV20-1
d_gene: .
j_gene: TRBJ2-1
CDR3aa: CSAGSGAPYNEQFF
CDR3nt: TGCAGTGCTGGTTCCGGGGCTCCGTACAATGAGCAGTTCTTC

abundance: .
v_gene: TRBV14
d_gene: .
j_gene: TRBJ2-5
CDR3aa: CASSPRVVGETQYF
CDR3nt: TGTGCCAGCAGCCCCCGGGTAGTAGGGGAGACCCAGTACTTC

abundance: few
v_gene: TRBV5-1
d_gene: .
j_gene: TRBJ2-7
CDR3aa: CASSAQGGFDVGSYEQYF
CDR3nt: TGCGCCAGCAGCGCTCAGGGGGGATTCGATGTGGGGTCCTACGAGCAGTACTTC

abundance: many
v_gene: TRBV3-1
d_gene: TRBD2
j_gene: TRBJ2-3
CDR3aa: CASSSGLVTDTQYF
CDR3nt: TGCGCCAGCTCGTCGGGACTAGTAACAGATACGCAGTATTTT

abundance: .
v_gene: TRBV29-1
d_gene: TRBD1
j_gene: TRBJ1-5
CDR3aa: CSVVTGGNQPQHF
CDR3nt: TGCAGCGTCGTAACAGGGGGCAATCAGCCCCAGCATTTT

abundance: .
v_gene: TRBV3-1
d_gene: .
j_gene: TRBJ2-7
CDR3aa: CASSPFHGRRDEQYF
CDR3nt: TGTGCCAGCAGCCCGTTCCATGGACGGCGCGACGAGCAGTACTTC

abundance: few
v_gene: TRBV7-2
d_gene: TRBD1
j_gene: TRBJ2-3
CDR3aa: CASSLLGQGPDTQYF
CDR3nt: TGTGCCAGCAGCTTATTAGGACAGGGGCCAGATACGCAGTATTTT

abundance: .
v_gene: TRBV7-9
d_gene: TRBD1
j_gene: TRBJ2-1
CDR3aa: CASSFLGQGGEQFF
CDR3nt: TGTGCCAGCAGCTTTTTGGGACAGGGAGGCGAGCAGTTCTTC

abundance: .
v_gene: TRBV28
d_gene: TRBD1
j_gene: TRBJ2-3
CDR3aa: CASMITGDDTQYF
CDR3nt: TGTGCCAGCATGATCACAGGGGATGATACGCAGTATTTT

abundance: once
v_gene: TRBV7-8
d_gene: TRBD2
j_gene: TRBJ2-7
CDR3aa: CASSLSGLAGNYEQYF
CDR3nt: TGTGCCAGCAGCTTGTCAGGACTAGCGGGAAACTACGAGCAGTACTTC

abundance: .
v_gene: TRBV21-1
d_gene: .
j_gene: TRBJ2-1
CDR3aa: CASSSRLGAEQFF
CDR3nt: TGTGCCAGCAGCTCCCGTCTTGGGGCTGAGCAGTTCTTC

abundance: .
v_gene: TRBV20-1
d_gene: TRBD2
j_gene: TRBJ2-1
CDR3aa: CSAELLVGLAGTSSYNEQFF
CDR3nt: TGCAGTGCTGAGCTATTGGTTGGACTAGCGGGCACGAGCTCCTACAATGAGCAGTTCTTC

abundance: .
v_gene: TRBV29-1
d_gene: .
j_gene: TRBJ2-4
CDR3aa: CSVEMAGIGSWGNIQYF
CDR3nt: TGCAGCGTTGAAATGGCGGGGATCGGGTCTTGGGGCAACATTCAGTACTTT

abundance: once
v_gene: TRBV28
d_gene: .
j_gene: TRBJ2-3
CDR3aa: CASSLDSRDFPSSQYF
CDR3nt: TGTGCCAGCAGTTTAGATTCGCGGGACTTCCCGTCGTCGCAGTATTTT

abundance: .
v_gene: TRBV2
d_gene: .
j_gene: TRBJ2-1
CDR3aa: CASSDLPGYEISSYNEQFF
CDR3nt: TGTGCCAGCAGTGATCTCCCCGGCTACGAGATCAGCTCCTACAATGAGCAGTTCTTC

abundance: .
v_gene: TRBV7-9
d_gene: .
j_gene: TRBJ1-4
CDR3aa: CASSLVSGDEKLFF
CDR3nt: TGTGCCAGCAGCTTAGTCTCAGGGGATGAAAAACTGTTTTTT

abundance: .
v_gene: TRBV4-3
d_gene: .
j_gene: TRBJ2-6
CDR3aa: CASSPTHRAGANVPTF
CDR3nt: TGCGCCAGCAGCCCAACACACAGGGCTGGGGCCAACGTCCCGACTTTC

abundance: few
v_gene: TRBV27
d_gene: TRBD1
j_gene: TRBJ1-2
CDR3aa: CASSSFRDSGDGYTF
CDR3nt: TGTGCCAGCAGCTCCTTCCGGGACAGCGGGGATGGCTACACCTTC

abundance: .
v_gene: TRBV18
d_gene: .
j_gene: TRBJ2-1
CDR3aa: CASSPAQGLSPNEQFF
CDR3nt: TGTGCCAGCTCACCTGCACAGGGATTGTCGCCCAATGAGCAGTTCTTC

abundance: many
v_gene: TRBV7-2
d_gene: .
j_gene: TRBJ2-5
CDR3aa: CASVSRVRETQYF
CDR3nt: TGTGCCAGCGTCAGTCGGGTCCGGGAGACCCAGTACTTC

abundance: .
v_gene: TRBV7-3
d_gene: .
j_gene: TRBJ2-1
CDR3aa: CASSAPGTGSDNEQFF
CDR3nt: TGTGCCAGCAGCGCCCCCGGGACGGGATCCGACAATGAGCAGTTCTTC

abundance: .
v_gene: TRBV29-1
d_gene: .
j_gene: TRBJ2-7
CDR3aa: CSVTRDSRPHNEQYF
CDR3nt: TGCAGCGTGACTAGGGACTCCCGACCCCACAATGAGCAGTACTTC